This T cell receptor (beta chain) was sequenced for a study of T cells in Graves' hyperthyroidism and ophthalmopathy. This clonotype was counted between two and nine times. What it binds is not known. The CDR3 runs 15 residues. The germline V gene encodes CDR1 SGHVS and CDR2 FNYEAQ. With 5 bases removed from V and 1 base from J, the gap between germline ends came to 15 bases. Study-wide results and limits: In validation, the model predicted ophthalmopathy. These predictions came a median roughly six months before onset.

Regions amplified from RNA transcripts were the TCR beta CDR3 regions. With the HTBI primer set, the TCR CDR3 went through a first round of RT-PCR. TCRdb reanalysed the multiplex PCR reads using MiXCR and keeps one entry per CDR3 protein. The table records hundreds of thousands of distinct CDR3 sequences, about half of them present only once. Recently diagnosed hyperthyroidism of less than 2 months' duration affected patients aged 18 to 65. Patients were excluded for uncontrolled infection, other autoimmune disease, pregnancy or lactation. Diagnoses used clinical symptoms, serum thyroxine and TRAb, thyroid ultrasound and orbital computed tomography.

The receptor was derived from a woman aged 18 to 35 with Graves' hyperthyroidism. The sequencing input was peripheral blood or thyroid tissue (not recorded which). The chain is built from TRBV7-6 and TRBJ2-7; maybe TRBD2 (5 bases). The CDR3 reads CASSPAYERSYEQYF. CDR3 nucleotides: TGTGCCAGCAGCCCAGCCTATGAGCGGTCCTACGAGCAGTACTTC.